The rows below give T cell receptor beta chains drawn from one sample of a study of Ad26.COV2.S vaccination and SARS-CoV-2 variants. TCRdb's copy holds only in-frame clones and misses some; the assay was immunoSEQ multiplex PCR. Of 440,000 or so clones in the sample, less than 95% were seen once. Sequenced here: peripheral blood, sampled in a trial of Ad26.COV2.S vaccine versus placebo. Every receptor here comes from a person between 18 and 65 years old who received the Ad26.COV2.S COVID-19 vaccine or a placebo. The CDR3 runs from the conserved cysteine through the conserved F or W. The D gene is left open where the match is weak. Some rows mark clone size as missing; the rest say once, few, many or name a class of expanded clone.

J gene: TRBJ2-7; CDR3 length: 19; D gene: TRBD2; clone size: NA; V gene: TRBV7-6; CDR3 DNA: TGTGCCAGCAGCTTAGTCTCTAGCGGGAGAACCCCCCACTCGGGCGAGCAGTACTTC; CDR3 protein: CASSLVSSGRTPHSGEQYF
J gene: TRBJ2-7; CDR3 length: 17; D gene: NA; clone size: NA; V gene: TRBV21-1; CDR3 DNA: TGTGCCAGCAGCAAACGTACGAGGTTCAATCCGTACTACGAGCAGTACTTC; CDR3 protein: CASSKRTRFNPYYEQYF
J gene: TRBJ2-7; CDR3 length: 13; D gene: TRBD1; clone size: NA; V gene: TRBV25-1; CDR3 DNA: TGTGCCAGCAGCGCCGGGACAGCCCTAAGGCAGTACTTC; CDR3 protein: CASSAGTALRQYF
J gene: TRBJ2-1; CDR3 length: 16; D gene: TRBD2; clone size: NA; V gene: TRBV5-6; CDR3 DNA: TGTGCCAGCAGCTTGGAGGCTAGCGGGAGGTTAGCTGAGCAGTTCTTC; CDR3 protein: CASSLEASGRLAEQFF
J gene: TRBJ1-2; CDR3 length: 13; D gene: NA; clone size: NA; V gene: TRBV27; CDR3 DNA: TGTGCCAGCAGTTTCGCGGGGGCTCGGGGCTACACCTTC; CDR3 protein: CASSFAGARGYTF
J gene: TRBJ1-5; CDR3 length: 19; D gene: TRBD1; clone size: NA; V gene: TRBV15; CDR3 DNA: TGTGCCACCAGCAAGGGACAGGGGTGGCTTATAGGAGGCAATCAGCCCCAGCATTTT; CDR3 protein: CATSKGQGWLIGGNQPQHF
J gene: TRBJ2-2; CDR3 length: 16; D gene: TRBD2; clone size: NA; V gene: TRBV7-8; CDR3 DNA: TGTGCCAGCAGCAAACTAGCGGGAGTGAACACCGGGGAGCTGTTTTTT; CDR3 protein: CASSKLAGVNTGELFF
J gene: TRBJ2-1; CDR3 length: 18; D gene: TRBD2; clone size: NA; V gene: TRBV9; CDR3 DNA: TGTGCCAGCAGCGGGGGACTAGCGGGAGGGGTCCCTTACAATGAGCAGTTCTTC; CDR3 protein: CASSGGLAGGVPYNEQFF
J gene: TRBJ1-5; CDR3 length: 15; D gene: TRBD1; clone size: few; V gene: TRBV7-8; CDR3 DNA: TGTGCCAGCAGCTTAGGGGACAGCCCAGGGCAGCCCCAGCATTTT; CDR3 protein: CASSLGDSPGQPQHF
J gene: TRBJ2-3; CDR3 length: 15; D gene: NA; clone size: NA; V gene: TRBV6-2/TRBV6-3; CDR3 DNA: TGTGCCAGCAGTTACTCGGACTCCATCACAGATACGCAGTATTTT; CDR3 protein: CASSYSDSITDTQYF